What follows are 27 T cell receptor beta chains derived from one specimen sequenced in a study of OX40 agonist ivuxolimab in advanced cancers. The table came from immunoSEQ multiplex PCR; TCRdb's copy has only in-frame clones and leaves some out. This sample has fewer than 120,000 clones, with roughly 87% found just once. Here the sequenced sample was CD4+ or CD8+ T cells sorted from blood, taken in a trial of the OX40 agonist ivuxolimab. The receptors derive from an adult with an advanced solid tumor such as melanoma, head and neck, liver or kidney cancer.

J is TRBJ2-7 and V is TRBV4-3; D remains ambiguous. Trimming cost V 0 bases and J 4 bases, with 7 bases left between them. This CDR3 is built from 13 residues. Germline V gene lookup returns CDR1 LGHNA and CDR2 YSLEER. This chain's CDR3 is CASSQDNGYEQYF. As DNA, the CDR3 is TGCGCCAGCAGCCAAGATAATGGGTACGAGCAGTACTTC.

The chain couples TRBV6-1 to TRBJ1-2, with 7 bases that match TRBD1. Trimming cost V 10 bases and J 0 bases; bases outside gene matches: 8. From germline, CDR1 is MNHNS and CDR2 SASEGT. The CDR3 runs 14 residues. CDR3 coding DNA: TGTGCCACCAGGCAGGGACAGACTAACTATGGCTACACCTTC. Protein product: CATRQGQTNYGYTF.

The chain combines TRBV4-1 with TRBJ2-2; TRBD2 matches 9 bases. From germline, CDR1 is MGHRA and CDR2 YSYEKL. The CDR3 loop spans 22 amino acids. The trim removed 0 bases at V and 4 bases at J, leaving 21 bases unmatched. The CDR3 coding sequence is TGCGCCAGCAGCCAAGATCCCCAAGCCAAGATAGTAACTAGCGGGCGCACCGGGGAGCTGTTTTTT. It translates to CASSQDPQAKIVTSGRTGELFF.

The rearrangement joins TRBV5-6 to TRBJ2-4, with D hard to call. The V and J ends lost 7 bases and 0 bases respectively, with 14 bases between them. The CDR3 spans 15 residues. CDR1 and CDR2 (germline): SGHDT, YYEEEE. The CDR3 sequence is CASGKIGRAKNIQYF. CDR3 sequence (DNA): TGTGCCAGCGGCAAAATAGGTCGAGCCAAAAACATTCAGTACTTC.

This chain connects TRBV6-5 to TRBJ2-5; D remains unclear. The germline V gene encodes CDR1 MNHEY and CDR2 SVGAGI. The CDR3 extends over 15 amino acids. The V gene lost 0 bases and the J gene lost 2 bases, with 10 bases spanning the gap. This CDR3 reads CASSYSNVRQETQYF. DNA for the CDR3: TGTGCCAGCAGTTACTCGAACGTGCGGCAAGAGACCCAGTACTTC.

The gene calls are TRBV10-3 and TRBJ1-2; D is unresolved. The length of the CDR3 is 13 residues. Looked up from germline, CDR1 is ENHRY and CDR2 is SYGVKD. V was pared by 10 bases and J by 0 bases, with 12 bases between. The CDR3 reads CATPAQTNYGYTF. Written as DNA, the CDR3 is TGTGCCACCCCCGCGCAGACTAACTATGGCTACACCTTC.

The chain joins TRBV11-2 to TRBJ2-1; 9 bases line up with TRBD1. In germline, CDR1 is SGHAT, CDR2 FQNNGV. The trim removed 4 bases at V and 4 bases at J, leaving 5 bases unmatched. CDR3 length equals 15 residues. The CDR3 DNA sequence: TGTGCCAGCAGCTCGACCGGGACAGGGTACAATGAGCAGTTCTTC. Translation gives CASSSTGTGYNEQFF. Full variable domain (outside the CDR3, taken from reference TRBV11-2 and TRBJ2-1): EAGVAQSPRYKIIEKRQSVAFWCNPISGHATLYWYQQILGQGPKLLIQFQNNGVVDDSQLPKDRFSAERLKGVDSTLKIQPAKLEDSAVYLCASSSTGTGYNEQFFGPGTRLTVL.

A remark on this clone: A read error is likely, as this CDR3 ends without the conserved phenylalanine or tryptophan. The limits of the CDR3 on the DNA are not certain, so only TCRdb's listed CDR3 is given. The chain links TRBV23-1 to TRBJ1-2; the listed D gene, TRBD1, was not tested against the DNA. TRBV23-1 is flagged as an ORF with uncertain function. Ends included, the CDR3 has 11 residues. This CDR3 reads CASSQWYSSPG.

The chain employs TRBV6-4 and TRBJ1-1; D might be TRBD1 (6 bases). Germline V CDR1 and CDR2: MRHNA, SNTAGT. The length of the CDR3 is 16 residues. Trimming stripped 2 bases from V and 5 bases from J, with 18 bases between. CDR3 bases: TGTGCCAGCAGTGACCGGGGGGGCAAGGGGAGAACTGAAGCTTTCTTT. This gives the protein CASSDRGGKGRTEAFF.

The CDR3: CASSPGQGDNEQFF. The CDR3 coding sequence is TGTGCCAGCAGCCCGGGACAGGGGGACAATGAGCAGTTCTTC. V is TRBV5-4 and J is TRBJ2-1; TRBD1 matches at 11 bases. The CDR3 extends over 14 amino acids. V trimming: 4 bases; J trimming: 5 bases; junction bases outside the gene matches: 2. Germline V gene data show CDR1 as SGHNT and CDR2 as YYREEE (reference sequence).

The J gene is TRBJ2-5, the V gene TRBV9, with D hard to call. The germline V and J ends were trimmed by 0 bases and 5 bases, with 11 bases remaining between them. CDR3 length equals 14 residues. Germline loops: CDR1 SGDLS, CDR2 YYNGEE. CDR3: CASSVGYTSETQYF. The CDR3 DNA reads TGTGCCAGCAGCGTAGGTTACACCTCTGAGACCCAGTACTTC.

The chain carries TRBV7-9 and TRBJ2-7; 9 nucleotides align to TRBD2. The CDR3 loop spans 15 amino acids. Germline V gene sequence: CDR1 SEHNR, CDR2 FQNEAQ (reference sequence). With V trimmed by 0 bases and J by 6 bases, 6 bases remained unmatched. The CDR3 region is CASSLALNSGSEQYF. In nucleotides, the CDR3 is TGTGCCAGCAGCTTAGCGCTGAATAGCGGGAGCGAGCAGTACTTC.

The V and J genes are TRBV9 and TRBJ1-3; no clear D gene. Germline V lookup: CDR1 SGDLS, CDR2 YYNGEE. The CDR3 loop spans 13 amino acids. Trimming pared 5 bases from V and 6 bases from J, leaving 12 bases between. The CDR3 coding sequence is TGTGCCAGCAGTAAAGTAGGATTAAACACCATATATTTT. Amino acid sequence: CASSKVGLNTIYF.

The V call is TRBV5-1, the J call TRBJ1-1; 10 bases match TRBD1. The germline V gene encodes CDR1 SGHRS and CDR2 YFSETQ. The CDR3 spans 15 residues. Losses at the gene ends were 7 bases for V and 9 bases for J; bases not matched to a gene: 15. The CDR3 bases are TGCGCCAGCGTCAGGACAGGGGGTGAATCGTCTAAAGCTTTCTTT. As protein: CASVRTGGESSKAFF.

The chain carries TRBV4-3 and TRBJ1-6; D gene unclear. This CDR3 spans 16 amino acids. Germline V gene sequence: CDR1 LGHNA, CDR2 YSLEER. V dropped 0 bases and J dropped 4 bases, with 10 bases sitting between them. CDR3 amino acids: CASSQDRAAYNSPLHF. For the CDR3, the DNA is TGCGCCAGCAGCCAAGATCGGGCAGCTTATAATTCACCCCTCCACTTT.

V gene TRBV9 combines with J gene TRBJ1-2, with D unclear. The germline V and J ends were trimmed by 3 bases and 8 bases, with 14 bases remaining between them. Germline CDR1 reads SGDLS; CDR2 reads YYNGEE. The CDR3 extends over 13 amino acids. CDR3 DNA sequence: TGTGCCAGCAGCGCCCACTTTGAATACGGCTACACCTTC. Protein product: CASSAHFEYGYTF.

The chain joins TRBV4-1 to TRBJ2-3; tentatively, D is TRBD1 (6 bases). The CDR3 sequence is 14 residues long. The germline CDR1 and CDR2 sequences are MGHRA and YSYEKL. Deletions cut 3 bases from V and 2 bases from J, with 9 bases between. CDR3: CASSQRTDTDTQYF. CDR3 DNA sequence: TGCGCCAGCAGCCAGAGGACAGACACAGATACGCAGTATTTT.

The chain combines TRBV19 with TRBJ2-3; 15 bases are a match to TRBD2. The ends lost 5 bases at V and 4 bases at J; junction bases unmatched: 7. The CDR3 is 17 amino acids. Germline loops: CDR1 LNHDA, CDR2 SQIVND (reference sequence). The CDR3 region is CASSPRTSGRVADTQYF. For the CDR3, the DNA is TGTGCCAGTAGTCCACGGACTAGCGGGAGGGTCGCAGATACGCAGTATTTT.

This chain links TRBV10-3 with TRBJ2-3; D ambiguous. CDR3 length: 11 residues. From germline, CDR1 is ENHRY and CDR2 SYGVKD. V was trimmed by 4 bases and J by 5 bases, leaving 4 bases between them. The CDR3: CAISGLDTQYF. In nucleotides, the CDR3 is TGTGCCATCAGTGGGCTAGATACGCAGTATTTT.

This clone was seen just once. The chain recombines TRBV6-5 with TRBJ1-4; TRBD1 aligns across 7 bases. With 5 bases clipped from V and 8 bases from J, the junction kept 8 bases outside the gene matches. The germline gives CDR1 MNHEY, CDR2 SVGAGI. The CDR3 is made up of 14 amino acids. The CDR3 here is CASSPTGMGEKLFF. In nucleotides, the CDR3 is TGTGCCAGCAGTCCGACAGGGATGGGCGAAAAACTGTTTTTT.

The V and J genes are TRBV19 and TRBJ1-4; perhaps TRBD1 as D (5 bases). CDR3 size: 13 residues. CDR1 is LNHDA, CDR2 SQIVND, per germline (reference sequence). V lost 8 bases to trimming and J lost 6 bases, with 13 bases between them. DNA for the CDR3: TGTGCCAGTGCTCAGGGAAGCTATGAAAAACTGTTTTTT. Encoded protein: CASAQGSYEKLFF. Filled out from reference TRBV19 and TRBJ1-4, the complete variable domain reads DGGITQSPKYLFRKEGQNVTLSCEQNLNHDAMYWYRQDPGQGLRLIYYSQIVNDFQKGDIAEGYSVSREKKESFPLTVTSAQKNPTAFYLCASAQGSYEKLFFGSGTQLSVL.

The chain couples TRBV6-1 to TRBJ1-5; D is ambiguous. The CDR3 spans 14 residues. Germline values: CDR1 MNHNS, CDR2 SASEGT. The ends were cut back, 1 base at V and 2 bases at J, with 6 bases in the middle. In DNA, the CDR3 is TGTGCCAGCAGTGAAGGCGGGGGCAATCAGCCCCAGCATTTT. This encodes CASSEGGGNQPQHF.

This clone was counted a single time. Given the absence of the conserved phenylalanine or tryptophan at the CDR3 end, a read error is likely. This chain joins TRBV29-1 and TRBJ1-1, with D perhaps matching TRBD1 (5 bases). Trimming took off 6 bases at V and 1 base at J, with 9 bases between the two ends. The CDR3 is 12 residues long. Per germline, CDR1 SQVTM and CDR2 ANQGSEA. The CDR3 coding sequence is TGCAGCGTCGGGACCCGGAACACTGAAGCTTTCTCT. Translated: CSVGTRNTEAFS.

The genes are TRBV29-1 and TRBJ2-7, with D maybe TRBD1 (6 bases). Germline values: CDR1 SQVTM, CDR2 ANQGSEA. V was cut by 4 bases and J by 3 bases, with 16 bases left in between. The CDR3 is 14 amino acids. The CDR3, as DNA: TGCAGCGTTGCGATGGAAGCAGGGGACTACGAGCAGTACTTC. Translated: CSVAMEAGDYEQYF.

The CDR3 DNA sequence: TGTGCCAGCAGTCGCCTGGGAGAAGCTTTCTTT. Protein: CASSRLGEAFF. V usage is TRBV25-1 and J usage is TRBJ1-1; D is unresolved. CDR1 and CDR2 from the germline V gene are MGHDK and SYGVNS. The V end lost 5 bases, the J end lost 8 bases, and 9 bases lay between the germline ends. The CDR3 runs 11 residues.

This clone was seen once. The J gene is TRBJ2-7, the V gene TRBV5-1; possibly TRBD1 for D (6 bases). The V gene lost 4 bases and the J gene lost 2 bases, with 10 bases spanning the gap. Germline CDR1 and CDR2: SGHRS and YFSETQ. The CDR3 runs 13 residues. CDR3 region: CASSVTGTYEQYF. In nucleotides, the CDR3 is TGCGCCAGCAGCGTAACAGGGACCTACGAGCAGTACTTC.

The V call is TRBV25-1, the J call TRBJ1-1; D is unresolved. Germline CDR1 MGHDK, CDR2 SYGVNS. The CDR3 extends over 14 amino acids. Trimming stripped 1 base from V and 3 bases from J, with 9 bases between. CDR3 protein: CASSEWGDHTEAFF. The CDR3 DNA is TGTGCCAGCAGTGAATGGGGTGACCACACTGAAGCTTTCTTT. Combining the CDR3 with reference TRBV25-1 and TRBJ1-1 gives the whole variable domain EADIYQTPRYLVIGTGKKITLECSQTMGHDKMYWYQQDPGMELHLIHYSYGVNSTEKGDLSSESTVSRIRTEHFPLTLESARPSHTSQYLCASSEWGDHTEAFFGQGTRLTVV.